The 2 T cell receptor beta chains in this list originate from one sample, sequenced in a study of blood T cell repertoires in COVID-19. Sequencing used immunoSEQ multiplex PCR; TCRdb keeps in-frame clones, though not all of them. The repertoire holds approximately 350,000 clones, more than 80% seen once, with 1% in the top ten. Sequencing input: PBMCs or T cells enriched from blood (not recorded which). Source of these receptors: a young man who had recovered from COVID-19.

V usage is TRBV6-5 and J usage is TRBJ2-3; 8 bases agree with TRBD2. Germline CDR1 reads MNHEY; CDR2 reads SVGAGI. V shed 2 bases, J shed 1 base, and the junction held 2 bases outside the gene matches. This CDR3 is 15 amino acids long. The CDR3 region has the DNA TGTGCCAGCAGTTACCAAGCGGGGGGCACAGATACGCAGTATTTT. It translates to CASSYQAGGTDTQYF.

The rearrangement joins TRBV27 to TRBJ2-7, with TRBD2 matching over 7 bases. V gave up 1 base and J gave up 4 bases; unmatched junction bases: 10. CDR1 and CDR2 (germline): MNHEY, SMNVEV (reference sequence). The CDR3 runs to 16 residues. The CDR3 is CASSLWASGELYEQYF. The CDR3, as DNA: TGTGCCAGCAGTTTATGGGCTAGCGGAGAACTATACGAGCAGTACTTC.